This T cell receptor beta chain was sequenced for a study of shared clonotypes between healthy human individuals. Study-wide findings and caveats: Large sequencing depth failed to make sorted-subset sequencing complete, rarefaction showed.

This clone was observed once. No antigen is known for it. The repertoire was sequenced with immunoSEQ multiplex PCR; TCRdb's copy has only in-frame clones and lacks some. The table shows roughly 2 million clones, with roughly 96% occurring only once. V gave up 6 bases and J gave up 4 bases; unmatched junction bases: 8. The CDR3 extends over 15 amino acids. Germline V gene sequence: CDR1 MNHNY, CDR2 SVGAGI (reference sequence). The rearrangement joins TRBV6-6 to TRBJ1-5, with TRBD1 matching over 8 bases. This receptor was obtained from a man aged 18 to 35 in good health. Sequencing used naive CD4+ T cells sorted from blood. Subset in this sample: CD45RA+ positively selected. The CDR3 DNA reads as TGTGCCAGCAGGGCAGGGACAGGAAGAAATCAGCCCCAGCATTTT. Protein: CASRAGTGRNQPQHF.